These 12 T cell receptor beta chains originate from one sample sequenced in a study of blood T cell repertoires in COVID-19. Here immunoSEQ multiplex PCR was the method, and the copy in TCRdb shows in-frame clones only, minus some. The repertoire holds about 330,000 clones, with roughly nine tenths as singletons. Sequenced sample: PBMCs or T cells enriched from blood (not recorded which). The receptors stem from a woman under 40 who had recovered from COVID-19.

V is TRBV3-1 (or the pseudogene TRBV3-2) and J is TRBJ2-7; maybe TRBD1 (6 bases). V lost 6 bases to trimming and J lost 5 bases, with 26 bases between them. Germline values: CDR1 LGHDT, CDR2 YNNKEL (reference sequence). CDR3 length equals 17 residues. The CDR3: CASRRGTDQNRPHEQYF. In DNA, the CDR3 is TGTGCCAGCAGAAGGGGGACGGACCAGAACCGTCCCCACGAGCAGTACTTC.

The gene calls are TRBV3-1 (or the pseudogene TRBV3-2) and TRBJ2-2, with D maybe TRBD2 (7 bases). CDR1 is LGHDT and CDR2 is YNNKEL in the germline V gene (reference sequence). This CDR3 spans 19 amino acids. Deletions cut 0 bases from V and 7 bases from J, with 24 bases between. The CDR3 here is CASSQDAGVGAGALGELFF. In DNA form, the CDR3 reads TGTGCCAGCAGCCAAGACGCTGGGGTAGGGGCGGGGGCCCTCGGGGAGCTGTTTTTT.

The chain carries TRBV19 and TRBJ1-1; D is uncertain. Germline V CDR1 and CDR2: LNHDA, SQIVND (reference sequence). The CDR3 has 13 residues. The V end lost 4 bases, the J end lost 1 base, and 7 bases lay between the germline ends. This chain's CDR3 is CASSKTQNTEAFF. The CDR3 DNA reads TGTGCCAGTAGTAAGACACAGAACACTGAAGCTTTCTTT.

DNA of the CDR3: TGCGCCAGCAGCCAAGTACAAGCGGGGAAGAATTACGAGCAGTACTTC. Its protein product is CASSQVQAGKNYEQYF. This rearrangement joins TRBV4-3 to TRBJ2-7, with 7 bases fitting TRBD2. The junction had 10 bases not matched to a gene; V was cut back by 1 base and J by 4 bases. Germline V gene lookup returns CDR1 LGHNA and CDR2 YSLEER. CDR3 length equals 16 residues.

The chain joins TRBV28 to TRBJ1-6, with D uncertain. V shed 5 bases and J shed 5 bases, with 13 bases lying between them. In germline, CDR1 is MDHEN, CDR2 SYDVKM. This CDR3 region has 15 residues. The CDR3 here is CASSLDSGNNSPLHF. CDR3 in DNA: TGTGCCAGCAGTCTCGACTCGGGTAATAATTCACCCCTCCACTTT. The entire variable domain, with the rest obtained from reference TRBV28 and TRBJ1-6, is as follows: DVKVTQSSRYLVKRTGEKVFLECVQDMDHENMFWYRQDPGLGLRLIYFSYDVKMKEKGDIPEGYSVSREKKERFSLILESASTNQTSMYLCASSLDSGNNSPLHFGNGTRLTVT.

The chain combines TRBV9 with TRBJ2-5; possible D gene TRBD2, 5 bases. Germline lookup yields CDR1 SGDLS and CDR2 YYNGEE. The V end was cut by 1 base, the J end by 0 bases, with 13 bases between. CDR3 length: 16 residues. The CDR3 region has the DNA TGTGCCAGCAGCGTAAGTCCGAGGGTGTACCAAGAGACCCAGTACTTC. Protein sequence: CASSVSPRVYQETQYF.

The chain has TRBV12-3 or TRBV12-4 and TRBJ2-7, with D perhaps TRBD1 (6 bases). Deletions cut 5 bases from V and 6 bases from J, with 14 bases between. The CDR3 extends over 13 amino acids. Here the CDR3 reads CASSGAQGTEQYF. CDR3 bases: TGTGCCAGCAGTGGAGCCCAGGGGACCGAGCAGTACTTC.

The V and J genes are TRBV19 and TRBJ2-2; perhaps TRBD1 as D (7 bases). Trimming took off 7 bases at V and 4 bases at J, with 16 bases between the two ends. CDR3 length equals 15 residues. Germline lookup yields CDR1 LNHDA and CDR2 SQIVND (reference sequence). CDR3 region: CASIRGDQGTGELFF. CDR3 nucleotides: TGTGCCAGTATCAGGGGGGACCAAGGCACCGGGGAGCTGTTTTTT.

The V and J genes are TRBV11-2 and TRBJ2-1; 13 positions match TRBD2. The germline V gene has CDR1 SGHAT and CDR2 FQNNGV. The V segment lost 1 base and the J segment 7 bases; nucleotides outside the gene matches: 4. The CDR3 extends over 16 amino acids. The DNA of the CDR3 is TGTGCCAGCAGCTTAGCCGCACTAGCGGGAGGGAATGAGCAGTTCTTC. The encoded protein is CASSLAALAGGNEQFF. The whole variable domain, remainder taken from reference TRBV11-2 and TRBJ2-1, is EAGVAQSPRYKIIEKRQSVAFWCNPISGHATLYWYQQILGQGPKLLIQFQNNGVVDDSQLPKDRFSAERLKGVDSTLKIQPAKLEDSAVYLCASSLAALAGGNEQFFGPGTRLTVL.

V is TRBV5-1 and J is TRBJ2-7; 10 bases line up with TRBD1. There are 14 residues in the CDR3. Per the germline V gene, CDR1 is SGHRS and CDR2 is YFSETQ. V gave up 6 bases and J gave up 3 bases; unmatched junction bases: 6. In DNA, the CDR3 is TGCGCCAGCACTCCCGGGACAGGGGTCTACGAGCAGTACTTC. It encodes CASTPGTGVYEQYF.

CDR3 sequence: CASSFGGGLAVYNEQFF. The DNA of the CDR3 is TGTGCCAGCAGCTTTGGCGGGGGACTAGCGGTCTACAATGAGCAGTTCTTC. J is TRBJ2-1 and V is TRBV5-4, with 11 bases lining up with TRBD2. CDR3 length equals 17 residues. Losses at the gene ends were 2 bases for V and 3 bases for J; bases not matched to a gene: 7. Germline V gene data show CDR1 as SGHNT and CDR2 as YYREEE (reference sequence).

This clone was counted a few times. The V and J genes are TRBV6-6 and TRBJ1-2, with D possibly TRBD1 on 6 matching bases. Germline CDR1 and CDR2: MNHNY and SVGAGI (reference sequence). This CDR3 region has 13 residues. The V end lost 5 bases, the J end lost 5 bases, and 12 bases lay between the germline ends. The CDR3 sequence is CASSTNRDYGYTF. Written as DNA, the CDR3 is TGTGCCAGCAGTACAAACAGGGATTATGGCTACACCTTC.